This T cell receptor beta chain was identified during a study of blood T cells in healthy people across ages. The wider study: There was about one barcoded beta molecule captured by template switching per two T cells. Notes on the study in general: Estimated diversity, derived from one million T cells, was regarded as an underestimate. A strong correlation was seen between TCR beta diversity and naive T cell percentage.

The CDR3 extends over 17 amino acids. The germline V gene has CDR1 MDHEN and CDR2 SYDVKM. V lost 5 bases, J lost 0 bases, and 12 bases stayed unmatched. Whenever a sample was processed, at least 6.5 million PBMCs were isolated. This clonotype was counted between two and nine times. Its antigen is not identified. The authors ran a second PCR of 7 to 11 cycles using a sample-barcoded 5' primer and a J-beta primer mix. MiXCR, run by TCRdb on the 5' RACE reads, gives a single entry per CDR3 protein. The sample carries fewer than 950,000 distinct CDR3 sequences, about 53% recorded once. The rearrangement links TRBV28 to TRBJ1-2; 7 nucleotides agree with TRBD1. Specimen: blood. The clonotype comes from an elderly man in good health. In nucleotides, the CDR3 is TGTGCCAGCAGTGTTTTTAGAGGGGGCAATTCTAACTATGGCTACACCTTC. Translation gives CASSVFRGGNSNYGYTF.